This TCR beta chain was obtained from a study of T cell changes during pregnancy in multiple sclerosis. CDR1 is SGHDN and CDR2 is FVKESK in the germline V gene. This CDR3 region has 15 residues. The V and J ends lost 1 base and 4 bases, in that order; junction bases with no gene match: 7. Data came from immunoSEQ multiplex PCR; TCRdb stores just in-frame clones and leaves some out. The sample yields 60,000 or so clones, roughly 87% seen once. This clone was seen just once. The TCR originated in a female donor in good health, enrolled as a control in a pregnancy study. This specimen consisted of peripheral blood, obtained in the second trimester of pregnancy. This chain links TRBV14 with TRBJ2-7; 7 bases are shared with TRBD2. The CDR3 DNA follows: TGTGCCAGCAGCCAAGGGCGGGGGAGGAGATACGAGCAGTACTTC. Protein product: CASSQGRGRRYEQYF.